These T cell receptor beta chains were read from a single sample in a study of control samples from healthy donors and cancer patients. Generated by immunoSEQ multiplex PCR, the TCRdb table keeps only in-frame clones and is missing some. Of 55,000 to 80,000 clones in the sample, roughly 87% were seen once. The specimen was PBMCs. The receptors here all came from a man between 60 and 70 years old with colorectal cancer. CDR3s include the opening cysteine and the closing phenylalanine or tryptophan. D genes are given only for firm matches. A clone size is listed for some rows: how often the clone was seen (once, few, many), or a class if it is expanded.

TRBV5-5	NA	TRBJ2-7	NA	TGTGCCAGCAGCTTTCCCCACGGGGCTCCCTCCGAGCAGTACTTC	CASSFPHGAPSEQYF
TRBV10-3	NA	TRBJ2-5	NA	TGTGCCATCAGGGCGGAACAAGAGACCCAGTACTTC	CAIRAEQETQYF
TRBV7-2	NA	TRBJ2-1	NA	TGTGCCACCTCCCCACTCCAAGGAGGTGAGCAGTTCTTC	CATSPLQGGEQFF
TRBV28	NA	TRBJ2-5	NA	TGTGCCAGCAGATGGGGTGGGGTTGGGAGGAGAAAGACCCAGTACTTC	CASRWGGVGRRKTQYF
TRBV12-5	TRBD1	TRBJ2-2	NA	TGTGCTAGTGGTTTGGGACAGGGGTTGGTCGGGGAGCTGTTTTTT	CASGLGQGLVGELFF
TRBV6-6	NA	TRBJ1-2	few	TGTGCCAGCAGTCTAAAAGACAGCCGCTTATCCCACTATGGCTACACCTTC	CASSLKDSRLSHYGYTF
TRBV3-1/TRBV3-2	TRBD2	TRBJ2-4	NA	TGTGCCAGCAGCCCGGGGACTAGCGGGACTCTAGCCAAAAACATTCAGTACTTC	CASSPGTSGTLAKNIQYF
TRBV7-2	NA	TRBJ2-1	once	TGTGCCAGCAGCTTTGTCCTCGCCGGCAATGAGCAGTTCTTC	CASSFVLAGNEQFF
TRBV27	NA	TRBJ1-2	NA	TGTGCCAGCAGTTTACTAGGGGAGTGGGGGTTACGGTATGGCTACACCTTC	CASSLLGEWGLRYGYTF
TRBV3-1/TRBV3-2	NA	TRBJ1-2	NA	TGTGCCAGCAGCCAAGTGCCAGGATCATCGAATGGCTACACCTTC	CASSQVPGSSNGYTF
TRBV11-1	TRBD1	TRBJ2-1	NA	TGTGCCAGCAGCTTAGCCGGGACAGGGAGCTACAATGAGCAGTTCTTC	CASSLAGTGSYNEQFF
TRBV28	TRBD1	TRBJ2-7	once	TGTGCCAGCAGCCCGCTTACAGGGGGTGGCGAGCAGTACTTC	CASSPLTGGGEQYF
TRBV7-8	NA	TRBJ2-2	few	TGTGCCAGCAGCCCGACGAACACCGGGGAGCTGTTTTTT	CASSPTNTGELFF
TRBV11-2	NA	TRBJ1-1	NA	TGTGCCAGCACCCCTCGAGGGGGATTGAACACTGAAGCTTTCTTT	CASTPRGGLNTEAFF
TRBV7-2	NA	TRBJ1-2	NA	TGTGCCAGCAGCTTAGCGGCAGGGATCTATGGCTACACCTTC	CASSLAAGIYGYTF
TRBV5-4	NA	TRBJ2-1	NA	TGTGCCAGCAGCCCCCGCGGCGGGGGCCCGTACAATGAGCAGTTCTTC	CASSPRGGGPYNEQFF
TRBV6-5	TRBD1	TRBJ2-2	NA	TGTGCCAGCAGCACAGGGGTTAACACCGGGGAGCTGTTTTTT	CASSTGVNTGELFF
TRBV9	TRBD2	TRBJ2-3	once	TGTGCCAGCAGCTCCCATGGGACTACCAGCACAGATACGCAGTATTTT	CASSSHGTTSTDTQYF
TRBV5-1	NA	TRBJ1-1	NA	TGCGCCAGCAGCTTGCAGGACACTGAAGCTTTCTTT	CASSLQDTEAFF
TRBV7-9	NA	TRBJ2-3	NA	TGTGCCAGCAGCCCAGGACTGCTGAGCACAGATACGCAGTATTTT	CASSPGLLSTDTQYF
TRBV30	TRBD1	TRBJ1-5	NA	TGTGCCTGGAGTGAACAGGGGGCGCGAAATCAGCCCCAGCATTTT	CAWSEQGARNQPQHF
TRBV9	TRBD2	TRBJ2-2	NA	TGTGCCAGCAGCGTAGGGCTAGCGGGAAACACCGGGGAGCTGTTTTTT	CASSVGLAGNTGELFF
TRBV3-1/TRBV3-2	NA	TRBJ2-7	NA	TGTGCCAGCAGCCCTGTTCAGGGGTTCGAGCAGTACTTC	CASSPVQGFEQYF
TRBV20-1	NA	TRBJ1-3	NA	TGCAGTGCCCTGCGCGGAAACACCATATATTTT	CSALRGNTIYF
TRBV7-9	TRBD1	TRBJ2-3	NA	TGTGCCAGCACCCAACAGGGGCGGGCAGATACGCAGTATTTT	CASTQQGRADTQYF
TRBV7-9	NA	TRBJ1-2	NA	TGTGCCAGCAGCTTAGGAGGGAACTATGGCTACACCTTC	CASSLGGNYGYTF
TRBV2	NA	TRBJ1-5	NA	TGTGCCAGCAGTGACGAAGCCAATCAGCCCCAGCATTTT	CASSDEANQPQHF
TRBV30	NA	TRBJ1-2	NA	TGTGCCTGGAGCGGGCCTGGGGGGGGCCGGGACTATGGCTACACCTTC	CAWSGPGGGRDYGYTF
TRBV3-1/TRBV3-2	NA	TRBJ1-6	NA	TGTGCCAGCAGCCAAGATAGGGGGTATAATTCACCCCTCCACTTT	CASSQDRGYNSPLHF
TRBV3-1/TRBV3-2	NA	TRBJ1-1	NA	TGTGCCAGCAGCCAGGCAGGGAGGGGCACTGAAGCTTTCTTT	CASSQAGRGTEAFF
TRBV30	NA	TRBJ2-5	NA	TGTGCCTGGAGTGTAAGGGACTGGTACCAAGAGACCCAGTACTTC	CAWSVRDWYQETQYF
TRBV10-3	NA	TRBJ2-1	NA	TGTGCCATCAGTGAGCTCGACAATGAGCAGTTCTTC	CAISELDNEQFF
TRBV5-1	NA	TRBJ1-5	NA	TGCGCCAGCAGCCAGACAGACCCTGGGAGTCAGCCCCAGCATTTT	CASSQTDPGSQPQHF
TRBV25-1	TRBD1	TRBJ1-2	NA	TGTGCCAGCAGTGCCCGGGACAGGACTCCCTATGGCTACACCTTC	CASSARDRTPYGYTF
TRBV13	NA	TRBJ1-3	NA	TGTGCCAGCAGCTTAGGTCCGGGGAGGAGTGCTGGAAACACCATATATTTT	CASSLGPGRSAGNTIYF
TRBV7-2	NA	TRBJ1-2	NA	TGTGCCAGCAGCTTAGTCAACCAGGGCTATGGCTACACCTTC	CASSLVNQGYGYTF
TRBV7-8	NA	TRBJ2-6	NA	TGTGCCAGCAGCTTAGACAGGGAGGGGTCCTCTGGGGCCAACGTCCTGACTTTC	CASSLDREGSSGANVLTF
TRBV5-1	NA	TRBJ1-5	NA	TGCGCCAGCAGCTTGGGGGGGTGGGATCAGCCCCAGCATTTT	CASSLGGWDQPQHF
TRBV5-8	NA	TRBJ2-1	few	TGTGCCAGCAGCTTGGGAGACAACTCCTACAATGAGCAGTTCTTC	CASSLGDNSYNEQFF
TRBV20-1	NA	TRBJ1-2	NA	TGCAGTGCTGTGGGAAACTATGGCTACACCTTC	CSAVGNYGYTF
TRBV7-2	NA	TRBJ2-5	NA	TGTGCCAGCAGCTTCCGGGGGAACCAAGAGACCCAGTACTTC	CASSFRGNQETQYF
TRBV9	NA	TRBJ2-7	NA	TGTGCCAGCAGCGCGGACATGGGGTCCTACGAGCAGTACTTC	CASSADMGSYEQYF
TRBV2	TRBD1	TRBJ1-2	NA	TGTGCCAGCAAGATCAGACAGGGTGGATATGGCTACACCTTC	CASKIRQGGYGYTF
TRBV13	NA	TRBJ2-3	NA	TGTGCCAGCAGCTTAGGCAAGATTGGAGATACGCAGTATTTT	CASSLGKIGDTQYF
TRBV11-2	NA	TRBJ1-1	NA	TGTGCCAGCAGTTTACGGGGGAACACTGAAGCTTTCTTT	CASSLRGNTEAFF
TRBV11-2	NA	TRBJ2-1	NA	TGTGCCAGCAGCTTAGATCGATACCCCTACAATGAGCAGTTCTTC	CASSLDRYPYNEQFF
TRBV7-2	TRBD2	TRBJ2-1	NA	TGTGCCAGCAGCTGGGGCGGGAGCAACAATGAGCAGTTCTTC	CASSWGGSNNEQFF
TRBV5-1	NA	TRBJ1-1	NA	TGCGCCAGCAGCTTGAATACGATCACTGAAGCTTTCTTT	CASSLNTITEAFF
TRBV27	NA	TRBJ2-1	NA	TGTGCCAGCAGGGGGGCAGGGCCCAATGAGCAGTTCTTC	CASRGAGPNEQFF
TRBV7-2	TRBD2	TRBJ2-1	NA	TGTGCCAGCAGCTTAGGGATCGGGGGGGGAGGTAATGAGCAGTTCTTC	CASSLGIGGGGNEQFF
TRBV5-1	TRBD1	TRBJ1-4	NA	TGCGCCAGCAGCAATCCCGCAGGGGGGGGAAAACTGTTTTTT	CASSNPAGGGKLFF
TRBV4-1	NA	TRBJ1-1	NA	TGCGCCAGCAGCCAAGATCAAGGGGAACTCACTGAAGCTTTCTTT	CASSQDQGELTEAFF
TRBV4-1	NA	TRBJ1-1	NA	TGCGCCAGCAGCCGCGCCCGGGACCTAAAGAACACTGAAGCTTTCTTT	CASSRARDLKNTEAFF
TRBV2	NA	TRBJ1-6	NA	TGTGCCAGCACCCCAAGGACGGGTAATTCGGCCCTCCACTTT	CASTPRTGNSALHF
TRBV18	TRBD1	TRBJ1-1	NA	TGTGCCAGCTCAGGACAGGACAGCATGAACACTGAAGCTTTCTTT	CASSGQDSMNTEAFF
TRBV9	TRBD1	TRBJ1-2	NA	TGTGCCAGCAGCGTGGGACAGGGGGATTATAATGGCTACACCTTC	CASSVGQGDYNGYTF
TRBV5-6	NA	TRBJ2-3	NA	TGTGCCAGCAGCTTGCGGGAGAGGTTAGATACGCAGTATTTT	CASSLRERLDTQYF